This T cell receptor (beta chain) was sequenced for a study of breast tumors, draining lymph nodes, adjacent tissues. Study-level points and caveats: Findings are consistent with lymph node origin and intratumoral expansion of most tumor T cells. Data only fit, rather than demonstrated, lymph node origin of most tumor T cells. Tumor TCR diversity was below lymph nodes but above nontumor tissue.

The lymph nodes were axillary draining lymph nodes from breast cancer patients. TCRdb re-derived calls from the multiplex PCR reads in MiXCR, one entry per CDR3 protein. The sample records approximately 190,000 distinct CDR3 sequences, approximately 30% being singletons. CDR3 length equals 15 residues. After removal of 10 bases from V and 5 bases from J, the junction contained 6 bases not matched to a gene. Germline V gene data show CDR1 as ENHRY and CDR2 as SYGVKD. Ten or more counts support this clonotype. Its antigen is not identified. This sequence originates from a female donor with breast cancer. Some clones in this sample may be carry-over from other donors' samples. The chain has TRBV10-3 and TRBJ2-1; TRBD2 matches 15 bases. Sequenced: axillary lymph node tissue. CDR3 DNA sequence: TGTGCCACCCGGACTAGCGGGGGGGAGAACAATGAGCAGTTCTTC. Translated, it gives CATRTSGGENNEQFF.